The clone carrying this T cell receptor beta chain came up a few times. Its matching antigen is unknown. The source of the sample is a study of beta chain features in type 1 diabetes. Findings and limits, study-wide: Shortening of TCRB CDR3s, moderate but significant, appeared in all four CD4+ subsets of Type 1 diabetes patients. The study found that naive, central memory and Treg TCRB repertoires appeared more similar in patients than in healthy donors. Type 1 diabetes patients had VDJ junctions that carried fewer insertions and more deletions.

Between the trimmed V and J ends, which lost 4 bases and 4 bases, there was a span of 11 bases. CDR3 length: 15 amino acids. CDR1 is MGHDK and CDR2 is SYGVNS in the germline V gene. TCRB transcripts that were expressed got sequenced, as all of the isolated RNA had been reverse transcribed. Only in-frame clones appear in the TCRdb table, and some are missing; sequencing was by immunoSEQ multiplex PCR. Among around 340,000 clones listed, around 20% were seen once. V gene TRBV25-1 combines with J gene TRBJ1-6; D gene ambiguous. The TCR originated in a young woman in good health. The sequencing sample was made of naive CD4+ T cells from blood. CDR3 in amino acids: CASSAHRGYNSPLHF. CDR3 sequence (DNA): TGTGCCAGCAGTGCCCACCGGGGATATAATTCACCCCTCCACTTT.